The 17 T cell receptor beta chains below were found in one sample sequenced in a study of cytomegalovirus exposure and HLA in healthy donors. PCR employed 60 Vbeta and 13 Jbeta primers. Clones were read by immunoSEQ multiplex PCR, and TCRdb kept only the in-frame ones, dropping some. The data show approximately 160,000 clones, more than 60% seen once. Sequenced material: PBMCs. The receptors shown here come from a woman aged 30 to 39 in good health and CMV-seropositive.

The rearrangement uses TRBV2 and TRBJ2-3, with D perhaps matching TRBD1 (6 bases). The CDR3 covers 15 residues. CDR1 is SNHLY and CDR2 is FYNNEI in the germline V gene. The V end was cut by 5 bases, the J end by 3 bases, with 15 bases between. The CDR3 spells CASSPTNGQTDTQYF. CDR3 bases: TGTGCCAGCAGTCCTACCAACGGACAGACAGATACGCAGTATTTT.

The rearrangement uses TRBV5-1 and TRBJ1-2; TRBD1 agrees at 7 bases. V shed 0 bases, J shed 1 base, and the junction held 6 bases outside the gene matches. Germline loops: CDR1 SGHRS, CDR2 YFSETQ. The CDR3 has 16 residues. DNA of the CDR3: TGCGCCAGCAGCTTGGCCCAGGGGGAAGGTAACTATGGCTACACCTTC. Its translation: CASSLAQGEGNYGYTF.

This chain links TRBV27 with TRBJ2-7; 9 bases agree with TRBD1. The germline V gene has CDR1 MNHEY and CDR2 SMNVEV (reference sequence). The CDR3 has 13 amino acids. J was trimmed by 6 bases and V by 6 bases; bases with no gene match: 6. CDR3 in DNA: TGTGCCAGCAGGGGGACAGGGCTCTTCGAGCAGTACTTC. It translates to CASRGTGLFEQYF.

V usage is TRBV2 and J usage is TRBJ1-3; 8 positions match TRBD1. The V and J ends lost 7 bases and 3 bases, in that order; junction bases with no gene match: 5. Germline loops: CDR1 SNHLY, CDR2 FYNNEI. The CDR3 is 14 amino acids. The CDR3 loop reads CASKGTGGGNTIYF. The CDR3, as DNA: TGTGCCAGCAAAGGGACAGGAGGTGGAAACACCATATATTTT.

This chain connects TRBV7-2 to TRBJ1-4; D is perhaps TRBD1 (5 bases). The germline gives CDR1 SGHTA, CDR2 FQGNSA. This CDR3 is built from 14 residues. With 5 bases removed from V and 10 bases from J, the gap between germline ends came to 17 bases. The CDR3 loop is CASSPQGLRGKLFF. As DNA, the CDR3 is TGTGCCAGCAGCCCGCAGGGCTTGCGGGGAAAACTGTTTTTT.

The CDR3 is CATLSGRGTDTQYF. The CDR3 DNA follows: TGTGCCACCCTAAGCGGGAGAGGTACAGATACGCAGTATTTT. V gene TRBV28 combines with J gene TRBJ2-3, with 8 bases lining up with TRBD2. CDR3 length: 14 amino acids. The germline V gene has CDR1 MDHEN and CDR2 SYDVKM. Unmatched junction bases numbered 9, after V lost 10 bases and J lost 3 bases.

The CDR3 sequence is CASTGVGYEQYF. As DNA, the CDR3 is TGTGCCAGCACGGGGGTCGGCTACGAGCAGTACTTC. J is TRBJ2-7 and V is TRBV6-1, with a weak D call TRBD2 (6 bases). CDR3 length: 12 residues. The V end was cut by 7 bases, the J end by 3 bases, with 10 bases between. Germline loops: CDR1 MNHNS, CDR2 SASEGT.

This rearrangement joins TRBV29-1 to TRBJ2-7; D remains ambiguous. The germline CDR1 and CDR2 sequences are SQVTM and ANQGSEA. V shed 5 bases and J shed 0 bases, with 11 bases lying between them. This CDR3 is built from 13 residues. The CDR3 spells CSVRQRASYEQYF. CDR3 DNA: TGCAGCGTTCGCCAGCGAGCCTCCTACGAGCAGTACTTC.

This clone was counted between two and nine times. An end of the junction does not agree with germline; a read error may underlie this. The chain uses TRBV14 and TRBJ2-7, with TRBD2 matching over 14 bases. Germline CDR1 is SGHDN and CDR2 is FVKESK. The CDR3 is 15 amino acids. The DNA for the CDR3 is TGTGCCAGCACCCAAGGGACTAGCGGGAGCTACGAGCAGTACTTC. Protein sequence: CASTQGTSGSYEQYF.

The J gene is TRBJ1-1, the V gene TRBV30; possible D gene TRBD1, 6 bases. Germline V gene sequence: CDR1 GTSNPN, CDR2 SVGIG (reference sequence). With 6 bases removed from V and 4 bases from J, the gap between germline ends came to 9 bases. This CDR3 spans 11 amino acids. CDR3 nucleotides: TGTGCCTGCGGACAGTTCACTGAAGCTTTCTTT. It is translated as CACGQFTEAFF. Filled out from reference TRBV30 and TRBJ1-1, the complete variable domain reads SQTIHQWPATLVQPVGSPLSLECTVEGTSNPNLYWYRQAAGRGLQLLFYSVGIGQISSEVPQNLSASRPQDRQFILSSKKLLLSDSGFYLCACGQFTEAFFGQGTRLTVV.

This chain connects TRBV13 to TRBJ2-7, with a possible D match to TRBD2 (5 bases). CDR1 PRHDT and CDR2 FYEKMQ come from the germline V gene (reference sequence). V was trimmed by 0 bases and J by 3 bases, leaving 12 bases between them. The CDR3 contains 15 residues. CDR3 loop: CASSLGRPEVYEQYF. The CDR3 DNA reads as TGTGCCAGCAGCTTAGGCCGCCCGGAGGTCTACGAGCAGTACTTC.

The chain carries TRBV28 and TRBJ2-1; no reliable D call. The length of the CDR3 is 14 residues. V was pared by 4 bases and J by 8 bases, with 15 bases between. CDR1 is MDHEN and CDR2 is SYDVKM in the germline V gene. CDR3 in amino acids: CASSWAPPFDEQFF. Written as DNA, the CDR3 is TGTGCCAGCAGTTGGGCCCCTCCATTTGATGAGCAGTTCTTC.

V gene TRBV7-8 combines with J gene TRBJ2-1; tentative D call: TRBD1 (6 bases). There are 15 residues in the CDR3. Trimming shortened V by 3 bases and J by 10 bases, and 19 bases separated the two germline ends. Germline assignment: CDR1 SGHVS and CDR2 FQNEAQ. The CDR3: CASSFGGTARGEQFF. The CDR3 DNA is TGTGCCAGCAGCTTCGGAGGTACCGCCAGGGGAGAGCAGTTCTTC.

This chain joins TRBV27 and TRBJ2-2, with TRBD1 matching over 7 bases. Germline CDR1 is MNHEY and CDR2 is SMNVEV (reference sequence). Trimming removed 5 bases from V and 3 bases from J; junction bases left unmatched: 3. The length of the CDR3 is 14 residues. The CDR3 here is CASSGQAYTGELFF. As DNA, the CDR3 is TGTGCCAGCAGTGGACAGGCGTACACCGGGGAGCTGTTTTTT.

The chain couples TRBV19 to TRBJ2-7; TRBD2 matches 7 bases. After removal of 8 bases from V and 2 bases from J, the junction contained 6 bases not matched to a gene. Germline V CDR1 and CDR2: LNHDA, SQIVND (reference sequence). There are 13 residues in the CDR3. CDR3 nucleotides: TGTGCCAGTTCCGGAGGGAGGGCCTACGAGCAGTACTTC. Translating gives CASSGGRAYEQYF.

The chain uses TRBV5-1 and TRBJ2-3; perhaps TRBD2 as D (6 bases). The V gene's germline CDR1 is SGHRS and CDR2 YFSETQ. The germline V and J ends were trimmed by 3 bases and 4 bases, with 18 bases remaining between them. The CDR3 is 16 residues long. Here the CDR3 reads CASSSGIRGKADTQYF. The CDR3, as DNA: TGCGCCAGCAGCTCGGGGATTCGGGGGAAGGCAGATACGCAGTATTTT.

The V gene is TRBV28, the J gene TRBJ1-4; D perhaps matches TRBD1 (6 bases). The CDR3 covers 18 residues. The germline V gene encodes CDR1 MDHEN and CDR2 SYDVKM. Trimming left V 4 bases short and J 8 bases short, with 26 bases between. The CDR3 protein is CASSSLGQFSFFREKLFF. Here the CDR3 DNA reads TGTGCCAGCAGTTCTCTCGGACAGTTCTCTTTTTTTAGAGAAAAACTGTTTTTT.